These T cell receptor beta chains were read from a single sample in a study of T cell responses to AZD1222 COVID-19 vaccine. Sequencing was performed with immunoSEQ multiplex PCR; in TCRdb, only in-frame clones are kept and a portion is missing. The sample includes roughly 81,000 clones, about 87% of them seen just once. Source: peripheral blood, taken on day 0 of AZD1222 vaccination. The receptors come from an adult in good health. Both conserved end residues are part of each CDR3. D genes are given only for firm matches. Clone sizes are given selectively: once, few, many, or a class where the clone is expanded.

J gene,clone size,V gene,D gene,CDR3 protein,CDR3 DNA
TRBJ2-5,NA,TRBV5-4,NA,CASSLSQGRETQYF,TGTGCCAGCAGCTTGTCCCAGGGACGGGAGACCCAGTACTTC
TRBJ1-5,NA,TRBV27,NA,CASSFARVGNQPQHF,TGTGCCAGCAGTTTCGCCAGGGTTGGCAATCAGCCCCAGCATTTT
TRBJ1-3,NA,TRBV7-6,NA,CASSQQGRGSGNTIYF,TGTGCCAGCAGTCAACAGGGAAGGGGCTCTGGAAACACCATATATTTT
TRBJ1-5,few,TRBV28,TRBD1,CASRPGTGRNQPQHF,TGTGCCAGCAGGCCAGGGACAGGCAGGAATCAGCCCCAGCATTTT
TRBJ2-7,NA,TRBV7-3,TRBD1,CASSPGGPYEQYF,TGTGCCAGCAGTCCAGGGGGACCCTACGAGCAGTACTTC
TRBJ1-2,NA,TRBV3-1/TRBV3-2,NA,CASSQGNRANYGYTF,TGTGCCAGCAGCCAAGGGAACAGAGCTAACTATGGCTACACCTTC
TRBJ1-1,once,TRBV19,TRBD1,CASSIVWTGGTEAFF,TGTGCCAGTAGTATAGTTTGGACAGGGGGCACTGAAGCTTTCTTT
TRBJ1-4,NA,TRBV4-1,NA,CASSQPYEKLFF,TGCGCCAGCAGCCAACCGTATGAAAAACTGTTTTTT
TRBJ1-1,NA,TRBV19,NA,CASSIARHMNTEAFF,TGTGCCAGTAGTATAGCGCGACACATGAACACTGAAGCTTTCTTT
TRBJ2-7,NA,TRBV3-1/TRBV3-2,NA,CASSHGDPVTYEQYF,TGTGCCAGCAGCCATGGGGACCCTGTCACCTACGAGCAGTACTTC
TRBJ2-1,NA,TRBV7-9,TRBD1,CASSLGRDRNEQFF,TGTGCCAGCAGCTTGGGGCGGGACAGGAATGAGCAGTTCTTC
TRBJ2-1,once,TRBV9,NA,CASSVASGTTYNEQFF,TGTGCCAGCAGCGTAGCTTCGGGAACGACCTACAATGAGCAGTTCTTC
TRBJ2-7,NA,TRBV25-1,TRBD2,CASSGPGGPSSYEQYF,TGTGCCAGCAGTGGCCCGGGGGGACCCAGCTCCTACGAGCAGTACTTC
TRBJ2-4,NA,TRBV25-1,NA,CASSTGGSLAKNIQYF,TGTGCCAGCAGTACCGGCGGTTCCTTAGCCAAAAACATTCAGTACTTC
TRBJ2-2,NA,TRBV11-2,NA,CASSLDIGELFF,TGTGCCAGCAGCTTAGACATCGGGGAGCTGTTTTTT
TRBJ2-1,NA,TRBV7-9,TRBD1,CASSSQGALFF,TGTGCCAGCAGTTCACAGGGGGCCTTGTTCTTC
TRBJ2-1,NA,TRBV19,TRBD2,CASSDGLGLPEQFF,TGTGCCAGTAGTGATGGACTAGGCCTCCCTGAGCAGTTCTTC
TRBJ1-4,NA,TRBV4-2,NA,CASSQDGRTTNEKLFF,TGTGCCAGCAGCCAAGATGGGCGTACAACTAATGAAAAACTGTTTTTT
TRBJ2-7,NA,TRBV14,TRBD2,CASSRGLADEQYF,TGTGCCAGCAGCCGGGGACTAGCTGACGAGCAGTACTTC
TRBJ2-7,NA,TRBV29-1,TRBD2,CSVLSTSGSYEQYF,TGCAGCGTTCTATCGACTAGCGGTTCCTACGAGCAGTACTTC
TRBJ2-7,once,TRBV29-1,TRBD2,CSVEGLAGVREQYF,TGCAGCGTCGAAGGACTAGCGGGAGTCCGAGAGCAGTACTTC
TRBJ1-2,NA,TRBV7-9,NA,CASSLGAGANYGYTF,TGTGCCAGCAGCTTAGGGGCAGGGGCGAACTATGGCTACACCTTC
TRBJ1-1,once,TRBV19,NA,CASSIGAGMNTEAFF,TGTGCCAGTAGTATAGGCGCAGGGATGAACACTGAAGCTTTCTTT
TRBJ2-1,NA,TRBV21-1,NA,CASSKTALGSYNEQFF,TGTGCCAGCAGCAAAACAGCGCTAGGTTCCTACAATGAGCAGTTCTTC
TRBJ1-5,NA,TRBV28,NA,CASRFRGTENQPQHF,TGTGCCAGCAGGTTCCGCGGTACAGAGAATCAGCCCCAGCATTTT
TRBJ2-5,NA,TRBV28,TRBD1,CASSLPGQGRETQYF,TGTGCCAGCAGTTTACCGGGACAGGGGAGAGAGACCCAGTACTTC
TRBJ1-1,NA,TRBV6-5,NA,CASRLGASENTEAFF,TGTGCCAGCAGGTTGGGGGCCTCAGAGAACACTGAAGCTTTCTTT
TRBJ2-1,NA,TRBV27,TRBD1,CASNSGTGTGDNEQFF,TGTGCCAGCAATTCGGGGACCGGGACAGGGGACAATGAGCAGTTCTTC
TRBJ1-1,NA,TRBV5-1,NA,CASNQDGRAFF,TGCGCCAGCAACCAAGACGGCCGAGCTTTCTTT
TRBJ2-2,few,TRBV5-1,TRBD2,CASRTSGSTGELFF,TGCGCCAGTCGGACTAGCGGGAGCACCGGGGAGCTGTTTTTT
TRBJ1-1,NA,TRBV6-2/TRBV6-3,NA,CASSYGQNTEAFF,TGTGCCAGCAGCTATGGACAGAACACTGAAGCTTTCTTT
TRBJ2-7,NA,TRBV5-4,NA,CASPWGRASYEQYF,TGTGCCAGCCCCTGGGGCAGGGCCTCCTACGAGCAGTACTTC
TRBJ1-5,NA,TRBV2,NA,CASMNSNQPQHF,TGTGCCAGCATGAATAGCAATCAGCCCCAGCATTTT
TRBJ1-5,NA,TRBV6-6,NA,CASSRGETQPQHF,TGTGCCAGCAGTAGGGGGGAAACTCAGCCCCAGCATTTT
TRBJ2-7,NA,TRBV3-1/TRBV3-2,NA,CASSRKGGSYEQYF,TGTGCCAGCAGCAGAAAAGGGGGGTCCTACGAGCAGTACTTC
TRBJ1-5,NA,TRBV6-5,TRBD1,CASSQDRVGQPQHF,TGTGCCAGCAGCCAGGACAGGGTCGGTCAGCCCCAGCATTTT
TRBJ1-2,NA,TRBV7-8,TRBD1,CASSLGGATGFIYGYTF,TGTGCCAGCAGCTTAGGTGGTGCGACAGGGTTTATTTATGGCTACACCTTC
TRBJ1-2,NA,TRBV5-1,NA,CASSQGHATSYGYTF,TGCGCCAGCAGCCAGGGACACGCTACTAGCTATGGCTACACCTTC
TRBJ2-5,NA,TRBV7-3,NA,CASSLLPGLQETQYF,TGTGCCAGCAGCTTACTTCCGGGCCTTCAAGAGACCCAGTACTTC
TRBJ1-1,NA,TRBV6-4,NA,CASSDKRRDTEAFF,TGTGCCAGCAGTGATAAAAGACGGGACACTGAAGCTTTCTTT